The clone carrying this TCR beta chain was counted a single time. Its antigen is not known. The sample comes from a study of CD8+ T cells in alopecia areata. V was pared by 1 base and J by 8 bases, with 8 bases between. This CDR3 has 12 residues. In germline, CDR1 is MGHDK, CDR2 SYGVNS. cDNA prepared by RNA extraction and subsequent reverse transcription served as the template for sequencing. Sequenced by immunoSEQ multiplex PCR; TCRdb stores in-frame clones only, minus some. The sample has 130,000 to 150,000 clones; around 62% are singletons. Study conclusions and caveats: Besides other cells, scalp samples also yield sequences of resident alphabeta T cells from normal skin. Mice showed clearer TCR sharing than patients did, a gap that was possibly HLA-related. Relative to normal scalp, lesional scalp, especially alopecia totalis/universalis, showed higher clonality.

The researchers isolated CD4+ and CD8+ T cells from PBMCs by sorting. V and J are TRBV25-1 and TRBJ1-2, with D hard to call. This TCR derives from a human donor in good health. Sequenced: CD8+ T cells sorted from blood. The CDR3 DNA reads as TGTGCCAGCAGTGAATCCATAAGAGGCTACACCTTC. Residues: CASSESIRGYTF.